This T cell receptor (beta chain) emerged from a study of cytomegalovirus exposure and HLA in healthy donors. Study results and caveats: Under in vitro conditions, three CMV-associated chains were confirmed as specific for CMV antigens.

On this clone: The antigen remains unidentified.

Germline lookup yields CDR1 LNHDA and CDR2 SQIVND (reference sequence). This CDR3 has 14 amino acids. V lost 4 bases and J 5 bases, leaving 12 bases between the germline ends. Data came from immunoSEQ multiplex PCR; TCRdb stores just in-frame clones and leaves some out. The data contain about 360,000 clones, roughly 90% of them singletons. Sequences were obtained from PBMCs. The rearrangement joins TRBV19 to TRBJ1-5; D is possibly TRBD1 (6 bases). The origin of this receptor is a woman younger than 30 in good health and CMV-seronegative. Here the CDR3 reads CASSTPGHYQPQHF. The CDR3 DNA reads as TGTGCCAGTAGTACCCCGGGACACTATCAGCCCCAGCATTTT.